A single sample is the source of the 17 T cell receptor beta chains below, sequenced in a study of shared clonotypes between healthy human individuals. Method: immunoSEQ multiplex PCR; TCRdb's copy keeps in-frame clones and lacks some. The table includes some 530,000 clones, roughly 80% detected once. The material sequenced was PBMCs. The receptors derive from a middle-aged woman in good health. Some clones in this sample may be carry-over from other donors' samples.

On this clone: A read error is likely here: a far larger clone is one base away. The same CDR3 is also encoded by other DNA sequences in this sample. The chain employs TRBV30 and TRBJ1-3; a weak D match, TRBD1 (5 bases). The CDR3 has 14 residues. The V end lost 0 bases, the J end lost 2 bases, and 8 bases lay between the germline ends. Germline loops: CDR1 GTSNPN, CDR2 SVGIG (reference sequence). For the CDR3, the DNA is TGTGCCTGGAGTGTGGGGGGGGCTGGAAACACCATATATTTT. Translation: CAWSVGGAGNTIYF. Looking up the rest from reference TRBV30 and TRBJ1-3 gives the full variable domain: SQTIHQWPATLVQPVGSPLSLECTVEGTSNPNLYWYRQAAGRGLQLLFYSVGIGQISSEVPQNLSASRPQDRQFILSSKKLLLSDSGFYLCAWSVGGAGNTIYFGEGSWLTVV.

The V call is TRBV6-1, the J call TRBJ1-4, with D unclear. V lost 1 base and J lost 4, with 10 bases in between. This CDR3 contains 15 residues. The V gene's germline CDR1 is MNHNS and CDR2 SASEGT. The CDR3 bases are TGTGCCAGCAGTGAAGTAGGGTGGGATAATGAAAAACTGTTTTTT. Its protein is CASSEVGWDNEKLFF.

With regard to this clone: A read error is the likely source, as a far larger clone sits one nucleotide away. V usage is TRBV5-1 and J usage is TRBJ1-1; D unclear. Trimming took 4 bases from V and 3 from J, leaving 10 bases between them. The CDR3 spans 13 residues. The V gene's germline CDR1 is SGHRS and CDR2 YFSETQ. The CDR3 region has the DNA TGCGCCAGCAGCGCGTACACGTACACTGAAGCTTTCTTT. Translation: CASSAYTYTEAFF. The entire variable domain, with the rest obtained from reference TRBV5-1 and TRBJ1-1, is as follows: KAGVTQTPRYLIKTRGQQVTLSCSPISGHRSVSWYQQTPGQGLQFLFEYFSETQRNKGNFPGRFSGRQFSNSRSEMNVSTLELGDSALYLCASSAYTYTEAFFGQGTRLTVV.

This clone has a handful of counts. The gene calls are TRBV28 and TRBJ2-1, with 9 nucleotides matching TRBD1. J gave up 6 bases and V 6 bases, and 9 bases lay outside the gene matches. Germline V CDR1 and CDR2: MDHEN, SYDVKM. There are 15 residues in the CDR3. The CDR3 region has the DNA TGTGCCAGCAGGACAGCCGGGACAGGGAGCAATGAGCAGTTCTTC. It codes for CASRTAGTGSNEQFF.

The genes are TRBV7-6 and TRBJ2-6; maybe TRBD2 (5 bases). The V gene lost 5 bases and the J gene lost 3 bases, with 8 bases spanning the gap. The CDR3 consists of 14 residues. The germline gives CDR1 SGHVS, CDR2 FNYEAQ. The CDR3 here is CASSPRGGANVLTF. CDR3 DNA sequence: TGTGCCAGCAGCCCTCGGGGTGGGGCCAACGTCCTGACTTTC.

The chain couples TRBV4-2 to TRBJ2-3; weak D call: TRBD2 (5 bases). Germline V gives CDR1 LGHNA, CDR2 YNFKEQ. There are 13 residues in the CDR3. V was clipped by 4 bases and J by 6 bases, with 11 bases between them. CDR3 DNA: TGTGCCAGCAGCCGTCGGGGAGCTGATACGCAGTATTTT. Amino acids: CASSRRGADTQYF.

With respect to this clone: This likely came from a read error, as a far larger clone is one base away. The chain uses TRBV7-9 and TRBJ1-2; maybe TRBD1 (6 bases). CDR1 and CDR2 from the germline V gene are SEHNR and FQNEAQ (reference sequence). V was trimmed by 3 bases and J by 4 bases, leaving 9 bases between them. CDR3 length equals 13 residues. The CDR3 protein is CASSLEGVYGYTF. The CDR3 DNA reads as TGTGCCAGCAGCTTGGAGGGGGTCTATGGCTACACCTTC.

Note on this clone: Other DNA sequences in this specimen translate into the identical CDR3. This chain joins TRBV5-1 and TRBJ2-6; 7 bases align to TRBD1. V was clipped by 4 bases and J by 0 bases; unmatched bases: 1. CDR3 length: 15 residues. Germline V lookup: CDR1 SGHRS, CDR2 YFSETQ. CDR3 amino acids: CASSPGGSGANVLTF. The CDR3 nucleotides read TGCGCCAGCAGCCCAGGGGGCTCTGGGGCCAACGTCCTGACTTTC. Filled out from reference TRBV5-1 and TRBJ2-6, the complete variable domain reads KAGVTQTPRYLIKTRGQQVTLSCSPISGHRSVSWYQQTPGQGLQFLFEYFSETQRNKGNFPGRFSGRQFSNSRSEMNVSTLELGDSALYLCASSPGGSGANVLTFGAGSRLTVL.

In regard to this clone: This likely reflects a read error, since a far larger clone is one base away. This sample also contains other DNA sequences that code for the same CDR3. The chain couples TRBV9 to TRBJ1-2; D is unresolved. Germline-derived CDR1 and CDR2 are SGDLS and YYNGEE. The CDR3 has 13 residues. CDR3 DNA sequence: TGTGCCAGCAGCGTAGACCGGGGATATGGATACACCTTC. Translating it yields CASSVDRGYGYTF.

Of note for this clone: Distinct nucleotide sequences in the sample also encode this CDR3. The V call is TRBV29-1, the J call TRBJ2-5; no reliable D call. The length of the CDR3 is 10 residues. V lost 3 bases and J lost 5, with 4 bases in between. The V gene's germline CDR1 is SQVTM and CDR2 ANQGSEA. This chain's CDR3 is CSVEVETQYF. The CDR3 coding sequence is TGCAGCGTTGAGGTGGAGACCCAGTACTTC.

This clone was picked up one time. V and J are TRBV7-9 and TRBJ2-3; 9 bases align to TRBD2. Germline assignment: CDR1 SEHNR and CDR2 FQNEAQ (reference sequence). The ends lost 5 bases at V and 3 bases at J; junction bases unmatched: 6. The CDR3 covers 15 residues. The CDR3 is CASSAPSGITDTQYF. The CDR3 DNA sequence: TGTGCCAGCAGCGCCCCTAGCGGGATAACAGATACGCAGTATTTT.

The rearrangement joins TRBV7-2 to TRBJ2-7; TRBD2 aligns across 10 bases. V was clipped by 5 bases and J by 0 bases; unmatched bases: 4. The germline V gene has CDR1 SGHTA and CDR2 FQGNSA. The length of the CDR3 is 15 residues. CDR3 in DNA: TGTGCCAGCAGCAGGACTAGCGGTATCTCCTACGAGCAGTACTTC. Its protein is CASSRTSGISYEQYF.

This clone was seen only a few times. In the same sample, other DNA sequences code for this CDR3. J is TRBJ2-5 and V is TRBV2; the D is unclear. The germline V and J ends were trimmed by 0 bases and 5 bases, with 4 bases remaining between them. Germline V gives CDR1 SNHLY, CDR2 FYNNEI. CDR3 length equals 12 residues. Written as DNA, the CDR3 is TGTGCCAGCAGTGAAGCTGGGGAGACCCAGTACTTC. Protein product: CASSEAGETQYF.

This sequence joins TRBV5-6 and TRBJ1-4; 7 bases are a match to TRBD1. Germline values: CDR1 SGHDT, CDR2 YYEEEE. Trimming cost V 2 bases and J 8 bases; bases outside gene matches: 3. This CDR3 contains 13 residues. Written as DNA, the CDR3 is TGTGCCAGCAGCTTACAGGGGCGGGAAAAACTGTTTTTT. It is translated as CASSLQGREKLFF.

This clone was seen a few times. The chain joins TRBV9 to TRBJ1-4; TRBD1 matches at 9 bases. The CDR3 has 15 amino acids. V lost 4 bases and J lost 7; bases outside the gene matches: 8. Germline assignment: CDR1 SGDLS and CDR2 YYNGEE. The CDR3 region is CASSPWTGEGEKLFF. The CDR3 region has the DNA TGTGCCAGCAGCCCGTGGACAGGGGAAGGTGAAAAACTGTTTTTT.

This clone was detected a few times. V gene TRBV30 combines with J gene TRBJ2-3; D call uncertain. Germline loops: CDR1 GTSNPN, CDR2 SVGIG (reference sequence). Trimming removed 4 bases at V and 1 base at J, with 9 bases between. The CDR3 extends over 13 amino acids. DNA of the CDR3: TGTGCCTGGATTCTCCAGGGCACAGATACGCAGTATTTT. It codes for CAWILQGTDTQYF.

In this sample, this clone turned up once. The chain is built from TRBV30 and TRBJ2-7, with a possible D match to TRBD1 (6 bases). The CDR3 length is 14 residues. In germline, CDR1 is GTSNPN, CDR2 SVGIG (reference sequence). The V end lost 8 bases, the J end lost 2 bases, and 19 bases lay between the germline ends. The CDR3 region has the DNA TGTGCCCTTACTCGGGCAGGGGTCCCCTACGAGCAGTACTTC. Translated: CALTRAGVPYEQYF.